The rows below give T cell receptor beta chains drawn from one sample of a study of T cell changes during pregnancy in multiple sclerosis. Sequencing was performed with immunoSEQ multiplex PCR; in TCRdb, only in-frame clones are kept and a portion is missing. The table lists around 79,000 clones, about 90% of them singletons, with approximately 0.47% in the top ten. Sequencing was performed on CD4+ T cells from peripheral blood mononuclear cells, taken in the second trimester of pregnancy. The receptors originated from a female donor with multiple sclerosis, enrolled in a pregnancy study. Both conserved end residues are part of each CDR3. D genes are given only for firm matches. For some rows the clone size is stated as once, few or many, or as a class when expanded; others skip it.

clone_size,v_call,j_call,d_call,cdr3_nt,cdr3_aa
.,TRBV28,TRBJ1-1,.,TGTGCCATCCGAGCCGCAGGCACTGAAGCTTTCTTT,CAIRAAGTEAFF
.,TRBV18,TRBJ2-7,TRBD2,TGTGCCAGCTCACCGAGCGGGGGGTCCTACGAGCAGTACTTC,CASSPSGGSYEQYF
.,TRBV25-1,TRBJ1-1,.,TGTGCCAGCAGAAGGGCAGGGAGGACTGAAGCTTTCTTT,CASRRAGRTEAFF
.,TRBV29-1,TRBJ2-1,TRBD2,TGCAGCGCCGCACTAGCGGGAGGGCCCTACAATGAGCAGTTCTTC,CSAALAGGPYNEQFF
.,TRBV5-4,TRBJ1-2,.,TGTGCCAGCAGCATAGGGAGAGCTAACTATGGCTACACCTTC,CASSIGRANYGYTF
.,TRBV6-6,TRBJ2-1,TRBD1,TGTGCCGCTCGGATAGGGGGACAGGGGGGAGATGAGCAGTTCTTC,CAARIGGQGGDEQFF
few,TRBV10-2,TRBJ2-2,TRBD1,TGCGCCAGCAGCATTGGACAGGTTAACACCGGGGAGCTGTTTTTT,CASSIGQVNTGELFF
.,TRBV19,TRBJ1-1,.,TGTGCCAGTAGTATAGAAAGGGGCACTGAAGCTTTCTTT,CASSIERGTEAFF
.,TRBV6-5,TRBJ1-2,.,TGTGCCAGCAGCCTCGGACAGAACTATGGCTACACCTTC,CASSLGQNYGYTF
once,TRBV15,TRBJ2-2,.,TGTGCCACCAGCAGGGCCAGGGGCTACGGGGCCACCGGGGAGCTGTTTTTT,CATSRARGYGATGELFF
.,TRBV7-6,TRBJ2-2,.,TGTGCCAGCAGCTTAGGAGGGTCCATCGGGGAGCTGTTTTTT,CASSLGGSIGELFF
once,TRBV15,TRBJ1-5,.,TGTGCCACCAGCAGAGGCCAGGACAGCGGTCATCAGCCCCAGCATTTT,CATSRGQDSGHQPQHF
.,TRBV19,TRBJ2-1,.,TGTGCCAGTACTCAACTCCCCGGGACACACGACAATGAGCAGTTCTTC,CASTQLPGTHDNEQFF
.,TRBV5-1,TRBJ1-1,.,TGCGCCAGCAGCTTGAATGTAGAGAACACTGAAGCTTTCTTT,CASSLNVENTEAFF
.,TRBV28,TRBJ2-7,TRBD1,TGTGCCAGCAGTTACAACAGGGGACCCCTCTCCTACGAGCAGTACTTC,CASSYNRGPLSYEQYF
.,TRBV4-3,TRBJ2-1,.,TGCGCCAGCAGCCAAGATAGCGTTGGGGGGATGGTCGGCACACACAATGAGCAGTTCTTC,CASSQDSVGGMVGTHNEQFF
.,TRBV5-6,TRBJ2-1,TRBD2,TGTGCCAGCAGCTTGGTTACGGGGGGGCGGGAGCAGTTCTTC,CASSLVTGGREQFF
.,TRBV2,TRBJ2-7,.,TGTGCCAGCAGTGGGCTAGCAACTCGCTACGAGCAGTACTTC,CASSGLATRYEQYF
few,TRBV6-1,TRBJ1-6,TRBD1,TGTGCCAGCAGTGAAGGGGGACAGGGGGCTTCTTCACCCCTCCACTTT,CASSEGGQGASSPLHF
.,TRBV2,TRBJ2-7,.,TGTGCCAGCAGTGGTCAGTCCTACGAGCAGTACTTC,CASSGQSYEQYF
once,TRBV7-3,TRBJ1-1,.,TGTGCCAGCAGCTTAACTGGTAGGAACACTGAAGCTTTCTTT,CASSLTGRNTEAFF
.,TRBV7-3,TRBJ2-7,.,TGTGCCAGCAGCTTAACCTCCAAAGGGACTCAGCAGTACTTC,CASSLTSKGTQQYF
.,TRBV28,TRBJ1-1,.,TGTGCCAGCAGTTCCCCCTCACTCGACGGTCGAGGGACTGAAGCTTTCTTT,CASSSPSLDGRGTEAFF
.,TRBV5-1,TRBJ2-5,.,TGCGCCAGCAGCTTCCCTCAAGAGACCCAGTACTTC,CASSFPQETQYF
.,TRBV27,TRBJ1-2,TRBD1,TGTGCCAGCTCCCCAGGGGGCGGCCGCTATGGCTACACCTTC,CASSPGGGRYGYTF
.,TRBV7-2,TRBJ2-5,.,TGTGCCAGCAGCTTAGCGACCTCCCTCCTAGGGACCCAGTACTTC,CASSLATSLLGTQYF
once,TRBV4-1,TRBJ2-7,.,TGCGCCAGCAGCCCCGGACTGGTGCTGGGGGGCTACGAGCAGTACTTC,CASSPGLVLGGYEQYF
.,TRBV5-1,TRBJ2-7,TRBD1,TGCGCCAGCGGCATCAGGAGACAGGGCCTAAGAGAGCAGTACTTC,CASGIRRQGLREQYF
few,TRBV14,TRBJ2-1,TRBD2,TGTGCCAGCAGCCAGACACTAGCGGGGGGTCTCTACAATGAGCAGTTCTTC,CASSQTLAGGLYNEQFF
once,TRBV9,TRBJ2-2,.,TGTGCCAGCAGCGTAATGGCGGATCCGAACACCGGGGAGCTGTTTTTT,CASSVMADPNTGELFF
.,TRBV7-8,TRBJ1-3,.,TGTGCCAGCAGACCACCCGGCGGGGCCGTGAACACCATATATTTT,CASRPPGGAVNTIYF
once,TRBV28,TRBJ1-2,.,TGTGCCAGCAGGACAGCCCTTCTGGATGGCTACACCTTC,CASRTALLDGYTF
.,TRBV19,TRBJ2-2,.,TGTGCCAGTACCAGGGTCCCCGGGGAGCTGTTTTTT,CASTRVPGELFF
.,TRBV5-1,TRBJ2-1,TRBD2,TGCGCCAGCAGCTTTAGGCGGGAGCACGAGCAGTTCTTC,CASSFRREHEQFF
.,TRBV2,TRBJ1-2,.,TGTGCCAGCAGTCTACTATATGGCTACACCTTC,CASSLLYGYTF
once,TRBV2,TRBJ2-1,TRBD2,TGTGCCAGCAGCCCACTAGCGGGAATGTCGGTCAGCTCCTACAATGAGCAGTTCTTC,CASSPLAGMSVSSYNEQFF
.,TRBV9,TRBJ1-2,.,TGTGCCAGCAGCCGGGGGGGCAATTCTAACTATGGCTACACCTTC,CASSRGGNSNYGYTF
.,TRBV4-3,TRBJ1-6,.,TGCGCCAGCAGCCAAGGACAGGTTTCACCCCTCCACTTT,CASSQGQVSPLHF
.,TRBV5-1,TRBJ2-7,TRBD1,TGCGCCAGCAGCACTATCTTCGCTGGGGACAGGGGCTCCTACGAGCAGTACTTC,CASSTIFAGDRGSYEQYF
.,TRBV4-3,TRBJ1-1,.,TGCGCCAGCAGCCAAGAGGAGAACCCGAGGACTGAAGCTTTCTTT,CASSQEENPRTEAFF
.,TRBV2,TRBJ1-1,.,TGTGCCAGCAAGGGAGGCTTCAACATGAACACTGAAGCTTTCTTT,CASKGGFNMNTEAFF
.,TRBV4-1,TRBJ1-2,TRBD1,TGCGCCAGCAGCCAACCGCTTGGGACAGCAATTCTCTACACCTTC,CASSQPLGTAILYTF
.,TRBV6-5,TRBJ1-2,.,TGTGCCAGCCGACCCCCAGGGGACGGCTATGGCTACACCTTC,CASRPPGDGYGYTF
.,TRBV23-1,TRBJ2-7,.,TGCGCCAGCATCCCCTTAGTCCCCCCCTACGAGCAGTACTTC,CASIPLVPPYEQYF
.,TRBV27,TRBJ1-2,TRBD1,TGTGCCAGCAGTTACGACAGGGGGAGACACGACTACACCTTC,CASSYDRGRHDYTF
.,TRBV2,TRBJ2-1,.,TGTGCCAGCAGTGAATTAGTGGTCCAGTTCTTC,CASSELVVQFF
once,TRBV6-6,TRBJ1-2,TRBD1,TGTGCCAGCAGTTACGATCCTCACAGGGGGGCGTATGGCTACACCTTC,CASSYDPHRGAYGYTF
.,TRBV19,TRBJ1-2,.,TGTGCCAGTAGAACACCCGGACAGTGGTCCGATGGCTACACCTTC,CASRTPGQWSDGYTF
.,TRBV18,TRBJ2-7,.,TGTGCCAGTTCACCGATAGAAACCGCCTACGAGCAGTACTTC,CASSPIETAYEQYF
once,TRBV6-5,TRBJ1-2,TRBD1,TGTGCCAGCAGCTTGACAGGGGGCTATGGCTACACCTTC,CASSLTGGYGYTF
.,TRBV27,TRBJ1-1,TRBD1,TGTGCCAGCAGTTTACGCCACAGGGGTCCAGTGGTTACTGAAGCTTTCTTT,CASSLRHRGPVVTEAFF
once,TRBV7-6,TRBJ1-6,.,TGTGCCAGCAGCTTACGCGGGTTCAATTCACCCCTCCACTTT,CASSLRGFNSPLHF